The 30 T cell receptor beta chains presented below share a single source sample, sequenced in a study of blood T cell repertoires in COVID-19. Only in-frame clones appear in the TCRdb table, and some are missing; sequencing was by immunoSEQ multiplex PCR. The repertoire holds fewer than 70,000 clones, with about 86% as singletons. Source material: peripheral blood. All receptors derive from a woman aged 60-70 years with acute or convalescent COVID-19.

The chain combines TRBV9 with TRBJ1-6; D might be TRBD1 (5 bases). Per the germline V gene, CDR1 is SGDLS and CDR2 is YYNGEE. Between the trimmed V and J ends, which lost 8 bases and 7 bases, there was a span of 16 bases. The CDR3 is 14 amino acids. This CDR3 is CASSSAGRNSPLHF. Here the CDR3 DNA reads TGTGCCAGTTCCTCGGCGGGGCGAAATTCACCCCTCCACTTT.

This clone was recorded a few times. V gene TRBV3-1 (or the pseudogene TRBV3-2) combines with J gene TRBJ1-1; no clear D gene. This CDR3 comprises 13 residues. Trimming shortened V by 6 bases and J by 3 bases, and 11 bases separated the two germline ends. Germline V gives CDR1 LGHDT, CDR2 YNNKEL (reference sequence). The CDR3 bases are TGTGCCAGCAGGCAATTACAGCACACTGAAGCTTTCTTT. Encoded protein: CASRQLQHTEAFF.

The J gene is TRBJ2-3, the V gene TRBV28; D unresolved. The germline V and J ends were trimmed by 5 bases and 7 bases, with 10 bases remaining between them. Germline loops: CDR1 MDHEN, CDR2 SYDVKM. The length of the CDR3 is 12 residues. The CDR3 DNA reads TGTGCCAGCAGTATACAACAGAATACGCAGTATTTT. Translated: CASSIQQNTQYF.

The chain recombines TRBV7-3 with TRBJ2-3, with TRBD2 identical over 10 bases. Germline lookup yields CDR1 SGHTA and CDR2 FQGTGA. V shed 1 base and J 6 bases; nucleotides not matched to a gene: 10. The CDR3 runs 17 residues. CDR3 sequence: CASSLRSASGSGDTQYF. DNA for the CDR3: TGTGCCAGCAGCTTAAGGTCGGCTAGCGGGAGCGGTGATACGCAGTATTTT. The whole variable domain, filled in from reference TRBV7-3 and TRBJ2-3, reads GAGVSQTPSNKVTEKGKYVELRCDPISGHTALYWYRQSLGQGPEFLIYFQGTGAADDSGLPNDRFFAVRPEGSVSTLKIQRTERGDSAVYLCASSLRSASGSGDTQYFGPGTRLTVL.

The gene calls are TRBV5-4 and TRBJ2-1, with 10 bases lining up with TRBD2. The trim removed 5 bases at V and 2 bases at J, leaving 7 bases unmatched. CDR1 is SGHNT and CDR2 is YYREEE in the germline V gene (reference sequence). This CDR3 contains 16 residues. The chain's CDR3 is CASRLPGTSAYNEQFF. The CDR3 DNA reads as TGTGCCAGCAGACTTCCTGGGACTAGCGCCTACAATGAGCAGTTCTTC.

The V call is TRBV11-2, the J call TRBJ2-7; TRBD2 matches 12 bases. Germline trimming cut 0 bases from V and 4 bases from J; bases unmatched to any gene: 4. The germline CDR1 and CDR2 sequences are SGHAT and FQNNGV. This CDR3 contains 16 residues. The CDR3 is CASSLEASGRAYEQYF. In nucleotides, the CDR3 is TGTGCCAGCAGCTTAGAAGCTAGCGGGAGGGCATACGAGCAGTACTTC.

The J gene is TRBJ2-1, the V gene TRBV7-2, with 12 bases that match TRBD2. This CDR3 is built from 15 residues. V lost 5 bases, J lost 4 bases, and 3 bases stayed unmatched. Germline V CDR1 and CDR2: SGHTA, FQGNSA. The CDR3 loop is CASSPTSGGYNEQFF. As DNA, the CDR3 is TGTGCCAGCAGCCCCACTAGCGGGGGGTACAATGAGCAGTTCTTC. Using reference TRBV7-2 and TRBJ2-1 for the parts outside the CDR3, the full variable domain is GAGVSQSPSNKVTEKGKDVELRCDPISGHTALYWYRQSLGQGLEFLIYFQGNSAPDKSGLPSDRFSAERTGGSVSTLTIQRTQQEDSAVYLCASSPTSGGYNEQFFGPGTRLTVL.

The genes are TRBV20-1 and TRBJ1-4, with D perhaps TRBD1 (5 bases). V shed 3 bases and J shed 0 bases, with 11 bases lying between them. This CDR3 comprises 15 residues. The V gene's germline CDR1 is DFQATT and CDR2 SNEGSKA (reference sequence). The CDR3 reads CSASRGSATNEKLFF. For the CDR3, the DNA is TGCAGTGCTAGTAGGGGATCGGCAACTAATGAAAAACTGTTTTTT.

The V gene is TRBV7-9, the J gene TRBJ1-3, with D hard to call. The CDR3 loop spans 12 amino acids. V was shortened by 4 bases and J by 8 bases, with 9 bases between the two germline ends. The germline V gene encodes CDR1 SEHNR and CDR2 FQNEAQ (reference sequence). CDR3 DNA: TGTGCCAGCAGCTCCACCGGGGACACCATATATTTT. As protein: CASSSTGDTIYF.

The chain is built from TRBV28 and TRBJ1-4, with D tentatively TRBD1 (6 bases). Trimming took off 6 bases at V and 8 bases at J, with 16 bases between the two ends. Germline V gene lookup returns CDR1 MDHEN and CDR2 SYDVKM. The CDR3 spans 14 residues. CDR3 sequence reads: CASRISGVGEKLFF. The CDR3 nucleotides read TGTGCCAGCAGGATCTCAGGGGTGGGGGAAAAACTGTTTTTT.

The chain couples TRBV29-1 to TRBJ1-1; no clear D. Trimming removed 4 bases at V and 4 bases at J, with 16 bases between. The CDR3 loop spans 14 amino acids. CDR1 SQVTM and CDR2 ANQGSEA come from the germline V gene. The CDR3 DNA follows: TGCAGCGTTGTTTTAATGGGTCCGGGCACTGAAGCTTTCTTT. This codes for CSVVLMGPGTEAFF.

This chain links TRBV19 with TRBJ2-3, with D possibly matching TRBD1 (5 bases). CDR1 and CDR2 (germline): LNHDA, SQIVND (reference sequence). The V gene lost 7 bases and the J gene lost 1 base, with 12 bases spanning the gap. The CDR3 loop spans 14 amino acids. CDR3 loop: CASKQGFGTDTQYF. CDR3 in DNA: TGTGCCAGTAAGCAGGGCTTTGGCACAGATACGCAGTATTTT.

This sequence joins TRBV9 and TRBJ1-4; D is unclear. This CDR3 spans 12 amino acids. Germline loops: CDR1 SGDLS, CDR2 YYNGEE. Trimming took 3 bases from V and 8 from J, leaving 8 bases between them. The CDR3 protein is CASSGPAEKLFF. In nucleotides, the CDR3 is TGTGCCAGCAGCGGGCCCGCCGAAAAACTGTTTTTT. Using reference TRBV9 and TRBJ1-4 for the parts outside the CDR3, the full variable domain is DSGVTQTPKHLITATGQRVTLRCSPRSGDLSVYWYQQSLDQGLQFLIQYYNGEERAKGNILERFSAQQFPDLHSELNLSSLELGDSALYFCASSGPAEKLFFGSGTQLSVL.

This sequence joins TRBV6-5 and TRBJ2-5; TRBD1 matches 7 bases. CDR1 is MNHEY, CDR2 SVGAGI, per germline. Losses at the gene ends were 5 bases for V and 4 bases for J; bases not matched to a gene: 7. The CDR3 runs 14 residues. The CDR3 region is CASSTGTVVETQYF. The CDR3 region has the DNA TGTGCCAGCAGTACCGGGACAGTGGTAGAGACCCAGTACTTC.

This clone was observed a handful of times. This rearrangement joins TRBV30 to TRBJ1-2; 8 bases align to TRBD1. Germline V gene sequence: CDR1 GTSNPN, CDR2 SVGIG (reference sequence). The CDR3 sequence is 13 residues long. After removal of 2 bases from V and 6 bases from J, the junction contained 5 bases not matched to a gene. The CDR3 sequence is CAWSRDRKHGYTF. The CDR3 DNA sequence: TGTGCCTGGAGTAGGGACAGGAAGCATGGCTACACCTTC.

V is TRBV6-5 and J is TRBJ1-6, with D possibly being TRBD1 (5 bases). Looked up from germline, CDR1 is MNHEY and CDR2 is SVGAGI. This CDR3 spans 14 amino acids. Trimming pared 3 bases from V and 10 bases from J, leaving 13 bases between. CDR3 sequence: CASSYVAGQSPLHF. The CDR3 DNA reads TGTGCCAGCAGTTATGTCGCAGGGCAATCACCCCTCCACTTT.

The chain recombines TRBV6-1 with TRBJ1-5, with D tentatively TRBD1 (6 bases). This CDR3 is 18 amino acids long. Trimming took off 2 bases at V and 2 bases at J, with 19 bases between the two ends. Germline V gives CDR1 MNHNS, CDR2 SASEGT. CDR3 residues: CASSEKAQGIGGNQPQHF. As DNA, the CDR3 is TGTGCCAGCAGTGAAAAGGCGCAGGGGATCGGGGGCAATCAGCCCCAGCATTTT.

This clone was seen a single time. This chain joins TRBV7-8 and TRBJ2-1; perhaps TRBD2 as D (7 bases). V lost 4 bases to trimming and J lost 4 bases, with 14 bases between them. This CDR3 has 15 residues. CDR1 is SGHVS and CDR2 is FQNEAQ in the germline V gene. CDR3 protein: CASSWGGAAYNEQFF. As DNA, the CDR3 is TGTGCCAGCAGCTGGGGGGGGGCGGCTTACAATGAGCAGTTCTTC. Full variable domain (outside the CDR3, taken from reference TRBV7-8 and TRBJ2-1): GAGVSQSPRYKVAKRGQDVALRCDPISGHVSLFWYQQALGQGPEFLTYFQNEAQLDKSGLPSDRFFAERPEGSVSTLKIQRTQQEDSAVYLCASSWGGAAYNEQFFGPGTRLTVL.

This clone turned up a few times. The chain has TRBV7-3 and TRBJ2-1, with no clear D. Germline CDR1 reads SGHTA; CDR2 reads FQGTGA. V gave up 4 bases and J gave up 9 bases, with 13 bases separating them. This CDR3 is 13 amino acids long. CDR3 DNA: TGTGCCAGCAGCTCTATGGTAACTCTTGAGCAGTTCTTC. This translates into CASSSMVTLEQFF.

CDR3 residues: CASSQQGADYYGYTF. In DNA form, the CDR3 reads TGTGCCAGCAGCCAACAGGGGGCGGACTACTATGGCTACACCTTC. V usage is TRBV3-1 (or the pseudogene TRBV3-2) and J usage is TRBJ1-2; TRBD1 agrees at 8 bases. The CDR3 is 15 amino acids. Germline loops: CDR1 LGHDT, CDR2 YNNKEL (reference sequence). The J segment lost 3 bases and the V segment lost 2 bases, leaving 5 bases of the junction unmatched.

The rearrangement links TRBV29-1 to TRBJ1-5; D ambiguous. V lost 0 bases and J 9 bases, leaving 12 bases between the germline ends. The CDR3 covers 13 residues. Germline V gene lookup returns CDR1 SQVTM and CDR2 ANQGSEA. The CDR3: CSVEDPSIGPQHF. The CDR3 coding sequence is TGCAGCGTTGAAGACCCTAGTATCGGGCCCCAGCATTTT.

In this sample, this clone turned up a few times. The chain joins TRBV19 to TRBJ1-5; 7 bases agree with TRBD1. Germline CDR1 reads LNHDA; CDR2 reads SQIVND (reference sequence). The CDR3 contains 14 residues. V was clipped by 3 bases and J by 4 bases; unmatched bases: 3. CDR3 DNA: TGTGCCAGTAGTATTGAGACAGGGAATCAGCCCCAGCATTTT. Its protein product is CASSIETGNQPQHF. Variable domain in full (rest from reference TRBV19 and TRBJ1-5): DGGITQSPKYLFRKEGQNVTLSCEQNLNHDAMYWYRQDPGQGLRLIYYSQIVNDFQKGDIAEGYSVSREKKESFPLTVTSAQKNPTAFYLCASSIETGNQPQHFGDGTRLSIL.

The rearrangement joins TRBV5-1 to TRBJ1-4, with 7 bases lining up with TRBD1. The germline V gene encodes CDR1 SGHRS and CDR2 YFSETQ. Losses at the gene ends were 0 bases for V and 4 bases for J; bases not matched to a gene: 6. The CDR3 runs 16 residues. CDR3 nucleotide sequence: TGCGCCAGCAGCTTGGATGGATCAGGGGGTAATGAAAAACTGTTTTTT. Translation: CASSLDGSGGNEKLFF.

The chain is built from TRBV6-5 and TRBJ1-2; D unresolved. The CDR3 runs 14 residues. Germline CDR1 reads MNHEY; CDR2 reads SVGAGI. V gave up 5 bases and J gave up 1 base, with 11 bases separating them. The CDR3 reads CASSTGHYNYGYTF. CDR3 in DNA: TGTGCCAGCAGTACTGGCCACTATAACTATGGCTACACCTTC.

This clone has a handful of counts. The same CDR3 arises from other DNA sequences in this sample as well. Written as DNA, the CDR3 is TGCGCCAGCAGCTTGACGGGGAGCTCCTACAATGAGCAGTTCTTC. Amino acid sequence: CASSLTGSSYNEQFF. The genes are TRBV5-1 and TRBJ2-1; possibly TRBD2 for D (5 bases). With 1 base removed from V and 0 bases from J, the gap between germline ends came to 8 bases. Germline-derived CDR1 and CDR2 are SGHRS and YFSETQ. The CDR3 is 15 amino acids.

The chain's CDR3 is CASSLGRVVAETQYF. CDR3 sequence (DNA): TGTGCCAGCAGTTTGGGCAGGGTAGTGGCCGAGACCCAGTACTTC. The J gene is TRBJ2-5, the V gene TRBV28; the D gene is possibly TRBD1 (5 bases). This CDR3 has 15 amino acids. Germline lookup yields CDR1 MDHEN and CDR2 SYDVKM. V lost 3 bases, J lost 5 bases, and 16 bases lay in between.

The chain couples TRBV14 to TRBJ2-3; 11 bases are shared with TRBD2. Trimming at V came to 4 bases and at J to 4 bases, leaving 4 bases not matched to a gene. The CDR3 runs 15 residues. Germline V gives CDR1 SGHDN, CDR2 FVKESK. The CDR3 DNA is TGTGCCAGCAGCCGCTTTAGCGGGGGGGCAGATACGCAGTATTTT. Translating it yields CASSRFSGGADTQYF.

This chain uses TRBV28 with TRBJ1-2; 7 bases match TRBD1. The CDR3 loop spans 15 amino acids. Trimming removed 3 bases from V and 4 bases from J; junction bases left unmatched: 8. CDR1 MDHEN and CDR2 SYDVKM come from the germline V gene. This chain's CDR3 is CASSFSTGYGYGYTF. CDR3 coding DNA: TGTGCCAGCAGTTTCTCGACAGGGTATGGCTATGGCTACACCTTC.

The V call is TRBV6-2 or TRBV6-3, the J call TRBJ1-2; the D gene is possibly TRBD1 (6 bases). V gave up 0 bases and J gave up 3 bases, with 14 bases separating them. In germline, CDR1 is MNHEY, CDR2 SVGEGT. This CDR3 has 16 residues. The CDR3 region has the DNA TGTGCCAGCAGTTACTCCGGGGGGCGTCGATACTATGGCTACACCTTC. The encoded protein is CASSYSGGRRYYGYTF.

The rearrangement uses TRBV30 and TRBJ1-1; no firm D call. The CDR3 spans 13 residues. Trimming removed 3 bases at V and 0 bases at J, with 8 bases between. The germline gives CDR1 GTSNPN, CDR2 SVGIG (reference sequence). The CDR3 loop reads CAWSRLLNTEAFF. CDR3 bases: TGTGCCTGGAGCAGGCTCCTGAACACTGAAGCTTTCTTT.